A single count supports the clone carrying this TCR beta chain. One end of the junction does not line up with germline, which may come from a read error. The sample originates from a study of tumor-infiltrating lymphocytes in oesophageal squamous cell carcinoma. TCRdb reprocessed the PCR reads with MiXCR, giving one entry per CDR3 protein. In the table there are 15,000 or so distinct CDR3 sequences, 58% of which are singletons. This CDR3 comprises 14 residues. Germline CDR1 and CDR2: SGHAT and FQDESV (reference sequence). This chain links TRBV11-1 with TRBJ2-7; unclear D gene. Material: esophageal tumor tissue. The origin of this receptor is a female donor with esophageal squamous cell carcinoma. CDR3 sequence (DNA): TGTGCCAGCAGCTTAGGGACGACAAACACTGAAGCTTTCTTC. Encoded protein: CASSLGTTNTEAFF.